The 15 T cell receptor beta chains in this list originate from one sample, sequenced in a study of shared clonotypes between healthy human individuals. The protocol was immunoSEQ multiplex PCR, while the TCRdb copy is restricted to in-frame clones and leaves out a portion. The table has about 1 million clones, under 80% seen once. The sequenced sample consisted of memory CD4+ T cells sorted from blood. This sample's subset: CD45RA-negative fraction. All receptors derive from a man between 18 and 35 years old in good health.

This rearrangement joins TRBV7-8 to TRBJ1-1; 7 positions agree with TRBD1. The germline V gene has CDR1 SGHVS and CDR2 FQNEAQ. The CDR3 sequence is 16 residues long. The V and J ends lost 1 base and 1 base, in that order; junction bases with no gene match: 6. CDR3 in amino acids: CASSLGRQGTNTEAFF. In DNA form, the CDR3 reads TGTGCCAGCAGCTTAGGGCGACAGGGAACGAACACTGAAGCTTTCTTT.

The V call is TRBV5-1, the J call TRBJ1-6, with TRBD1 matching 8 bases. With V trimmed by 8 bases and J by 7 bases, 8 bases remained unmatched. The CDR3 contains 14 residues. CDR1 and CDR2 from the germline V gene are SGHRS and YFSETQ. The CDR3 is CASGWWDRNSPLHF. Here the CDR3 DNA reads TGCGCCAGTGGTTGGTGGGACAGGAATTCACCCCTCCACTTT.

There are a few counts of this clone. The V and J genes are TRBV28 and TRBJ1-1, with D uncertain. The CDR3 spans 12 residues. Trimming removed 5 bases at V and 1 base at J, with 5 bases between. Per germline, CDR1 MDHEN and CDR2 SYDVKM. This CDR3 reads CASSERNTEAFF. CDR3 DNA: TGTGCCAGCAGTGAACGGAACACTGAAGCTTTCTTT.

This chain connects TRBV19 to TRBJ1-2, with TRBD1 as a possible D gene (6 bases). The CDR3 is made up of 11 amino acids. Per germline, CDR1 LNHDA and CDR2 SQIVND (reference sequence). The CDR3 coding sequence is TGTGTCTCCGGGACAAACTATGGCTACACCTTC. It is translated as CVSGTNYGYTF.

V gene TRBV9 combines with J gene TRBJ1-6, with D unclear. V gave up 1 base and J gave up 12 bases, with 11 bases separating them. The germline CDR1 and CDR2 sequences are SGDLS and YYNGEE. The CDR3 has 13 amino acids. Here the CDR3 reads CASSVRREEPLHF. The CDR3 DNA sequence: TGTGCCAGCAGCGTAAGGCGGGAAGAACCCCTCCACTTT. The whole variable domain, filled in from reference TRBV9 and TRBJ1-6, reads DSGVTQTPKHLITATGQRVTLRCSPRSGDLSVYWYQQSLDQGLQFLIQYYNGEERAKGNILERFSAQQFPDLHSELNLSSLELGDSALYFCASSVRREEPLHFGNGTRLTVT.

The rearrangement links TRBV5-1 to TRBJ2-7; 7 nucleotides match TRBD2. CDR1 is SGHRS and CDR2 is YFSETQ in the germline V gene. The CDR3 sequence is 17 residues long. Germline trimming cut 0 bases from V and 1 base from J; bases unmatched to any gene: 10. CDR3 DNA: TGCGCCAGCAGCTTGGCCGACGGCCAGCGGGATTCCTACGAGCAGTACTTC. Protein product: CASSLADGQRDSYEQYF.

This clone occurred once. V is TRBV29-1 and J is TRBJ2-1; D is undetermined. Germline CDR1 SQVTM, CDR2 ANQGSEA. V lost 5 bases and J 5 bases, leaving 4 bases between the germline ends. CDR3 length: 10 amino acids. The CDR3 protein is CSVSHNEQFF. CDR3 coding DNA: TGCAGCGTTAGCCACAATGAGCAGTTCTTC.

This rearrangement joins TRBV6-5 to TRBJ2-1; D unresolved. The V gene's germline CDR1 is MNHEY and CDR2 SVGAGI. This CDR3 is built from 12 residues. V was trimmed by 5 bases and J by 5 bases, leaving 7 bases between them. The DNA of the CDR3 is TGTGCCAGCAGTCAACAGAACAATGAGCAGTTCTTC. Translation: CASSQQNNEQFF.

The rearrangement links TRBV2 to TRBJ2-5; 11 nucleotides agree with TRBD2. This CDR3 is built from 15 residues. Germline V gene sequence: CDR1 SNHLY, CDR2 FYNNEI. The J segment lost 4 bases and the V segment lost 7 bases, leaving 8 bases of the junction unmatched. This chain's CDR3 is CASTKTSGRRETQYF. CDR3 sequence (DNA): TGTGCCAGCACCAAAACTAGCGGGAGACGAGAGACCCAGTACTTC.

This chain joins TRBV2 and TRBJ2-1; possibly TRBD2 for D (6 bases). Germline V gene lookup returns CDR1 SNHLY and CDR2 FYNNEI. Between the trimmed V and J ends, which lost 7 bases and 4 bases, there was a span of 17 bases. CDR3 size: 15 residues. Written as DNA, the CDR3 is TGTGCCAGCAATTCTCGGCGGGGTCGTTACAATGAGCAGTTCTTC. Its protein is CASNSRRGRYNEQFF. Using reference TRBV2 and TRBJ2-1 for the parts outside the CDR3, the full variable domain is EPEVTQTPSHQVTQMGQEVILRCVPISNHLYFYWYRQILGQKVEFLVSFYNNEISEKSEIFDDQFSVERPDGSNFTLKIRSTKLEDSAMYFCASNSRRGRYNEQFFGPGTRLTVL.

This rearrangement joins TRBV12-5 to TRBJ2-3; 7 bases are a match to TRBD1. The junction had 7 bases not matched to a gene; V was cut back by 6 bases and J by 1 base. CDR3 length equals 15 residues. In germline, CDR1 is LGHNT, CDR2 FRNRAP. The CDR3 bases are TGTGCTAGTGGGTCTGAGACAGGGCGCACAGATACGCAGTATTTT. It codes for CASGSETGRTDTQYF.

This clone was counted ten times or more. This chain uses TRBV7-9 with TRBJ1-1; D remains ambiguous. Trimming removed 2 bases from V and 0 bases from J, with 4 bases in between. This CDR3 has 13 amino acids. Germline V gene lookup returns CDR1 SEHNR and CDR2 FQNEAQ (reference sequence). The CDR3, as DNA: TGTGCCAGCAGCTTAAGTCTGAACACTGAAGCTTTCTTT. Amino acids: CASSLSLNTEAFF.

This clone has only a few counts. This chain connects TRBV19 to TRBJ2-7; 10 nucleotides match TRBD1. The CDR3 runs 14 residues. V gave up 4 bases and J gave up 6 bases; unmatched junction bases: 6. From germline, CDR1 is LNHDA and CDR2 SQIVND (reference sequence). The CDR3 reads CASSTPGQGSEQYF. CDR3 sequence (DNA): TGTGCCAGTAGTACTCCGGGACAGGGGTCCGAGCAGTACTTC.

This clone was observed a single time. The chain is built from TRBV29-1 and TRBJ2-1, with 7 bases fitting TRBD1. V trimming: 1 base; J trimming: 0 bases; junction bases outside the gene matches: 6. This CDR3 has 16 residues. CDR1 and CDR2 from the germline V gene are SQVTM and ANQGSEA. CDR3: CSVEALDRTSYNEQFF. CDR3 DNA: TGCAGCGTTGAAGCCCTGGACAGGACCTCCTACAATGAGCAGTTCTTC.

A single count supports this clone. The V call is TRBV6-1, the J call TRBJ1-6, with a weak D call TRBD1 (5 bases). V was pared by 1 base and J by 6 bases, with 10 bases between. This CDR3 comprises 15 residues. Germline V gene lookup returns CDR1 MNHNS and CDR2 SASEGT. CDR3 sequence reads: CASSEGRGGNSPLHF. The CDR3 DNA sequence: TGTGCCAGCAGTGAAGGCCGGGGGGGTAATTCACCCCTCCACTTT.